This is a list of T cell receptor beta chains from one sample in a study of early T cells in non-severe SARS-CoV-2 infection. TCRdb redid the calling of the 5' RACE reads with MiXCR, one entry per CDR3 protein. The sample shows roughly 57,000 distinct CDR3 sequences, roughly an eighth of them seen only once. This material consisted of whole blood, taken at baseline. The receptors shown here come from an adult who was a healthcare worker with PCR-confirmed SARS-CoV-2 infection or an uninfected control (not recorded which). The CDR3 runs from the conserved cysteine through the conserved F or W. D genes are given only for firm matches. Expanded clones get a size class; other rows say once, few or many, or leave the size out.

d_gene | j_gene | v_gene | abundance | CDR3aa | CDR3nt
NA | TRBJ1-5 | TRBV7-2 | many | CASSLFGGQPQHF | TGTGCCAGCAGCTTATTTGGGGGTCAGCCCCAGCATTTT
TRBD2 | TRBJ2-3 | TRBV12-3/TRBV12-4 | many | CASLARRERYTQYF | TGTGCCAGTCTAGCCCGGCGGGAGAGGTATACGCAGTATTTT
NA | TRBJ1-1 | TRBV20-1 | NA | CSASSNPGFEAFF | TGCAGTGCTAGTTCAAACCCAGGGTTTGAAGCTTTCTTT
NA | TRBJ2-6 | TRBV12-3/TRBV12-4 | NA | CASSLEFIVSGANVLTF | TGTGCCAGCAGTTTAGAGTTCATAGTCTCTGGGGCCAACGTCCTGACTTTC
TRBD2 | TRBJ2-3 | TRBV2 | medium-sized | CASSVTSGRPTDTQYF | TGTGCCAGCAGTGTGACTAGCGGGAGACCCACAGATACGCAGTATTTT
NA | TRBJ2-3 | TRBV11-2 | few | CASSRGHPTDTQYF | TGTGCCAGCAGCCGGGGACATCCCACAGATACGCAGTATTTT
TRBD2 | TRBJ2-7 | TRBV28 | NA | CAIGTSLSEQYF | TGTGCCATCGGGACTAGCTTAAGCGAGCAGTACTTC
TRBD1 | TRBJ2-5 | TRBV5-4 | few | CASSTGQAVQETQYF | TGTGCCAGCAGCACCGGACAGGCGGTACAAGAGACCCAGTACTTC
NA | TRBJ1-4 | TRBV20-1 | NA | CSARSDSRNEKLFF | TGCAGTGCTAGATCGGACTCCCGAAATGAAAAACTGTTTTTT
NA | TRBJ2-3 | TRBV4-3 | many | CASSQGGAARRTDTQYF | TGCGCCAGCAGCCAAGGTGGGGCAGCTCGACGAACAGATACGCAGTATTTT
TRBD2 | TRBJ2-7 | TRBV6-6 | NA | CASSYGKGLAGGTAYEQYF | TGTGCCAGCAGTTACGGAAAGGGACTAGCGGGAGGGACGGCCTACGAGCAGTACTTC
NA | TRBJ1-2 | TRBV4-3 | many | CASSQARSANDRHTF | TGCGCCAGCAGCCAGGCCCGGTCTGCCAACGATCGGCACACCTTC